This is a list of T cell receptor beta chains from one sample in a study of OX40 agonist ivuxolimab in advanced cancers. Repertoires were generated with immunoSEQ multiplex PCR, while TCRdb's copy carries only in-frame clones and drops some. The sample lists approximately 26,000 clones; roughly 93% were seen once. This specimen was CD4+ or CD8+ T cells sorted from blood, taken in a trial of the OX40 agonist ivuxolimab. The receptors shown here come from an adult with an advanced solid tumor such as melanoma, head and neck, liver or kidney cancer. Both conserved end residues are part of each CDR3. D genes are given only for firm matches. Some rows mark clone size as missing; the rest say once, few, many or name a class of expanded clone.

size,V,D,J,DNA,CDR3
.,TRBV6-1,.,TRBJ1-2,TGTGCCAGCAGTGAATGGAGTACCAACTATGGCTACACCTTC,CASSEWSTNYGYTF
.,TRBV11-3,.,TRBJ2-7,TGTGCCAGCAGCGGCAGGGGATTTACCTACGAGCAGTACTTC,CASSGRGFTYEQYF
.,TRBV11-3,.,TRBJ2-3,TGTGCCAGCAGCTTAGATAGGGGGGATACGCAGTATTTT,CASSLDRGDTQYF
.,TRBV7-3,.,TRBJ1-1,TGTGCCAGCAGCTTACAAGGGGGCACTGAAGCTTTCTTT,CASSLQGGTEAFF
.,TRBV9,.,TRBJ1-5,TGTGCCAGCACCCGGGGATGGGATAGCAATCAGCCCCAGCATTTT,CASTRGWDSNQPQHF
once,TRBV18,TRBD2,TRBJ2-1,TGTGCCAGCTCACCGACTAGCGGGGGGCCCTACAATGAGCAGTTCTTC,CASSPTSGGPYNEQFF
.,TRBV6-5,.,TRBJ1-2,TGTGCCAGTCTGGGTAGTTCGCTGGGATATGGCTACACCTTC,CASLGSSLGYGYTF
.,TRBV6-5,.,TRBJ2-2,TGTGCCAGCAATAATCTGGGATTTGACACCGGGGAGCTGTTTTTT,CASNNLGFDTGELFF
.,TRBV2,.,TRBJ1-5,TGTGCCAGCAGTGCGGGGGGCAGGGCCTACAATCAGCCCCAGCATTTT,CASSAGGRAYNQPQHF
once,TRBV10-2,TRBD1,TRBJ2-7,TGCGCCAGCAGTTCCTTCATGGGACAGGGGTCCTACGAGCAGTACTTC,CASSSFMGQGSYEQYF
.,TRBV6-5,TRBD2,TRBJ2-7,TGTGCCAGCAGTTACGGGGCTAGCGGTACCTACGAGCAGTACTTC,CASSYGASGTYEQYF
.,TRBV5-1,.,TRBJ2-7,TGCGCCAGCAGCTTCCAGGCACACTCCTACGAGCAGTACTTC,CASSFQAHSYEQYF
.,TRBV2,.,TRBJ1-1,TGTGCCAGCAGCTTACTCAGGGGAGAAGCTTTCTTT,CASSLLRGEAFF
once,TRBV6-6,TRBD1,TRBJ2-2,TGTGCCAGCAGTTCCGGACAGGGGACCGGGGAGCTGTTTTTT,CASSSGQGTGELFF
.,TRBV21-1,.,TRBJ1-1,TGTGCCAGCAGCAAAGCGGGTGGGGGGAACACTGAAGCTTTCTTT,CASSKAGGGNTEAFF
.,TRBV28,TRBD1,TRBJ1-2,TGTGCCAGCAGGATGACAGGGTATGGCTACACCTTC,CASRMTGYGYTF
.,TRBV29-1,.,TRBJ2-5,TGCAGCGTGGCCCCGCGGTTAAAAGAGACCCAGTACTTC,CSVAPRLKETQYF
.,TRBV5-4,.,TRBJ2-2,TGTGCCAGCAGCTTCACCGGGACTTACACCGGGGAGCTGTTTTTT,CASSFTGTYTGELFF
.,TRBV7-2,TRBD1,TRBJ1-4,TGTGCCAGCAGTCCTTCAGGGACAGGGTATGAAAAACTGTTTTTT,CASSPSGTGYEKLFF
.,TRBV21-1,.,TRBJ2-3,TGTGCCAGCAGCTACACTAGCGCGAGCACAGATACGCAGTATTTT,CASSYTSASTDTQYF
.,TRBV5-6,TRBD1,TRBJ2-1,TGTGCCAGCAGCTTATGGGACAGGTCCTACAATGAGCAGTTCTTC,CASSLWDRSYNEQFF
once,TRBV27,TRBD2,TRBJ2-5,TGTGCCAGCAACCGCGGGGGGGCGGGAGAGACCCAGTACTTC,CASNRGGAGETQYF
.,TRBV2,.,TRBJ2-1,TGTGCCAGCAGTGTGGGACTTAACAATGAGCAGTTCTTC,CASSVGLNNEQFF
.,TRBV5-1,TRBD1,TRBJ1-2,TGCGCCAGCAGCTCCGGGACAGGGCGACGGGTCGGCTACACCTTC,CASSSGTGRRVGYTF
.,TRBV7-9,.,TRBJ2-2,TGTGCCGGGTTTTCGGGGGGACAGAGCCCCGGGGAGCTGTTTTTT,CAGFSGGQSPGELFF
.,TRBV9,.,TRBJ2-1,TGTGCCAGCAGCGTATACGGGGACCCCAGGGAGCAGTTCTTC,CASSVYGDPREQFF
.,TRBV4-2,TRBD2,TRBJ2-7,TGTGCCAGCAGCCAAGAGTCAGGACTAGCGGGAGACGAGCAGTACTTC,CASSQESGLAGDEQYF
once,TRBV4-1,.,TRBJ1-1,TGCGCCAGCAGCGAAGGGGGGGCGGCGGGACTTGAAGCTTTCTTT,CASSEGGAAGLEAFF
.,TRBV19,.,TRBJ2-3,TGTGCCAGTAGTCCAAGGACTCGAGATACGCAGTATTTT,CASSPRTRDTQYF
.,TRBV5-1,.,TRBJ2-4,TGCGCCAGCAGCAACGAACAGGGAACTTGGAACATTCAGTACTTC,CASSNEQGTWNIQYF
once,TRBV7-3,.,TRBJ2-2,TGTGCCAGCAGCCCGAGCCCGACCGGGGAGCTGTTTTTT,CASSPSPTGELFF
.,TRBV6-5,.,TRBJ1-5,TGTGCCAGCAGTCCCGGCCTAAATCAGCCCCAGCATTTT,CASSPGLNQPQHF
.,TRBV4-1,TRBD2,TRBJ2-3,TGCGCCAGCAGCCAAGATGGGCTAGCGGGGGGGCCGGCAGATACGCAGTATTTT,CASSQDGLAGGPADTQYF
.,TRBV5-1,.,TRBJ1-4,TGCGCCAGCAGCTTGGGGCCAGGGGCTGAAAAACTGTTTTTT,CASSLGPGAEKLFF
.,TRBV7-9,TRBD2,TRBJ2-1,TGTGCCAGCAGCATAACCACTAGCGGGAAGTACGAGCAGTTCTTC,CASSITTSGKYEQFF
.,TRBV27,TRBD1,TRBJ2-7,TGTGCCAGCAGGCGACTTCAGGGGGCAACCTACGAGCAGTACTTC,CASRRLQGATYEQYF
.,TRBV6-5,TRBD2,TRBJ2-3,TGTGCCAGCAGCCCGGGGGGGCGACAAGATACGCAGTATTTT,CASSPGGRQDTQYF
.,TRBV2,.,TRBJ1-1,TGTGCCAGCCGGGCGCAATCAGGGAAGAACACTGAAGCTTTCTTT,CASRAQSGKNTEAFF
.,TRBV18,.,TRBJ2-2,TGTGCCAGCTCATTAGACAGTCAGAACACCGGGGAGCTGTTTTTT,CASSLDSQNTGELFF
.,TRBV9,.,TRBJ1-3,TGTGCCAGCAGCGTAGATGGCTCTGGAAACACCATATATTTT,CASSVDGSGNTIYF
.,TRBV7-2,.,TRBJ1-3,TGTGCCAGCAGCCTTTACAGGGCAGCTGGAAACACCATATATTTT,CASSLYRAAGNTIYF
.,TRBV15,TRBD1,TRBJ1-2,TGTGCCACCAGCAGAGACAGGGGGAGAGACTATGGCTACACCTTC,CATSRDRGRDYGYTF
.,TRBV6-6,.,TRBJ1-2,TGTGCCAGCAGTTACGCCGGAGGGTCCTATGGCTACACCTTC,CASSYAGGSYGYTF
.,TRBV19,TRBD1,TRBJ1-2,TGTGCCAGTAGTATGGAGCCATCAGGGGGATATGGCTACACCTTC,CASSMEPSGGYGYTF
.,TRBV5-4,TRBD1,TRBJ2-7,TGTGCCAGCAGCTATACAGGGGTGAGAGTCTACGAGCAGTACTTC,CASSYTGVRVYEQYF
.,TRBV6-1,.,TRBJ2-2,TGTGCCAGCAGTGAAGCCCCCTGGGCGGACACCGGGGAGCTGTTTTTT,CASSEAPWADTGELFF
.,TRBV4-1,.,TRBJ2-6,TGCGCCAGCAGCCAAGATCGGGGCCTAAGCTCTGGGGCCAACGTCCTGACTTTC,CASSQDRGLSSGANVLTF
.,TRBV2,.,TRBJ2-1,TGTGCCAGCGTCCCTGCCTTCAAGAACTACAATGAGCAGTTCTTC,CASVPAFKNYNEQFF
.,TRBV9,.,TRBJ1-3,TGCGCCAGCAGCGTATTGGGCAGTGGAGGAAACACCATATATTTT,CASSVLGSGGNTIYF
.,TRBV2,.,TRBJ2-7,TGTGCCAGCACCACACAGGGTTACGAGCAGTACTTC,CASTTQGYEQYF
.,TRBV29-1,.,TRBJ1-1,TGCAGCGTTGAGCGTGCAAACTACCTCCTACACACTGAAGCTTTCTTT,CSVERANYLLHTEAFF